The rows below give T cell receptor beta chains drawn from one sample of a study of vaccination and CD4 T cells after COVID-19. The antigens these receptors bind are not known. Using its own MiXCR run on the PCR reads, TCRdb lists one record per CDR3 protein. The profile shows just under 20,000 distinct CDR3 sequences, roughly 56% of them singletons. The sample consisted of CD4+ T cells from blood, cultured in vitro. The receptors derive from a human donor who had recovered from COVID-19. Each CDR3 is given with its conserved first and last residue. D genes are given only for firm matches. The size entry is marked missing in some rows and otherwise reads once, few, many or a size class.

D	size	V	J	CDR3	DNA
TRBD2	.	TRBV15	TRBJ2-3	CATGGGGSTDTQYF	TGTGCCACCGGCGGCGGGGGTAGCACAGATACGCAGTATTTT
.	.	TRBV27	TRBJ2-7	CASSLYQGSRDEQYF	TGTGCCAGCAGTTTATACCAAGGGTCGAGGGACGAGCAGTACTTC
.	few	TRBV7-9	TRBJ1-2	CASSLGQDTGYTF	TGTGCCAGCAGCTTAGGACAGGATACTGGCTACACCTTC
TRBD1	once	TRBV7-6	TRBJ1-4	CASSLGGTANEKLFF	TGTGCCAGCAGCTTAGGGGGGACAGCTAATGAAAAACTGTTTTTT
.	few	TRBV20-1	TRBJ1-1	CSVPSAGGGSEAFF	TGCAGTGTACCCAGTGCCGGGGGGGGCTCTGAAGCTTTCTTT
.	few	TRBV11-2	TRBJ1-6	CASVGTVGRGLGSPLHF	TGTGCCAGCGTCGGAACAGTGGGACGTGGGTTGGGTTCACCCCTCCACTTT
.	.	TRBV11-3	TRBJ1-5	CASSRGVNQPQHF	TGTGCCAGCTCCCGTGGGGTCAATCAGCCCCAGCATTTT
.	.	TRBV6-1	TRBJ2-7	CASSEMQPPGIEQYF	TGTGCCAGCAGTGAGATGCAGCCACCGGGCATCGAGCAGTACTTC
.	.	TRBV5-1	TRBJ1-1	CASRGEPTSTEAFF	TGCGCCAGCAGGGGGGAGCCCACGAGCACTGAAGCTTTCTTT
.	.	TRBV6-1	TRBJ1-3	CASRTGRPDSGNTIYF	TGTGCCAGCAGGACGGGTCGCCCCGACTCTGGAAACACCATATATTTT
.	.	TRBV24-1	TRBJ2-7	CATSEAKGQRTNYEQYF	TGTGCCACCAGTGAAGCGAAAGGACAGCGGACCAACTACGAGCAGTACTTC
.	.	TRBV15	TRBJ1-5	CATSRDRDVEQPQHF	TGTGCCACCAGCAGAGACAGGGACGTGGAGCAGCCCCAGCATTTT
.	.	TRBV11-3	TRBJ1-1	CASSGGVKNTEAFF	TGTGCCAGCAGCGGGGGGGTGAAGAACACTGAAGCTTTCTTT
.	.	TRBV24-1	TRBJ1-6	CATSDVRSSYNSPLHF	TGTGCCACCAGTGATGTCCGAAGCTCCTATAATTCACCCCTCCACTTT
.	.	TRBV6-1	TRBJ1-1	CASSLVGTEAFF	TGTGCCAGCAGTCTAGTGGGCACTGAAGCTTTCTTT
TRBD2	few	TRBV7-8	TRBJ2-5	CASSPTLAGGTETQYF	TGTGCCAGCAGCCCTACGCTAGCGGGAGGGACGGAGACCCAGTACTTC
.	.	TRBV6-1	TRBJ1-1	CASSSLRVTEAFF	TGTGCCAGCAGCTCATTGAGGGTTACTGAAGCTTTCTTT
.	.	TRBV20-1	TRBJ1-1	CSVFRGQGTEAFF	TGCAGTGTATTCCGGGGGCAGGGAACTGAAGCTTTCTTT
.	.	TRBV15	TRBJ1-1	CATSRDRAGRENTEAFF	TGTGCCACCAGCAGAGATCGGGCAGGACGGGAGAACACTGAAGCTTTCTTT
.	.	TRBV2	TRBJ1-5	CASSVDSDQPQHF	TGTGCCAGCAGTGTGGACAGCGACCAGCCCCAGCATTTT
.	few	TRBV11-3	TRBJ1-1	CASTWGGTEAFF	TGTGCCAGCACCTGGGGAGGGACTGAAGCTTTCTTT
TRBD2	.	TRBV3-1	TRBJ2-7	CASSPRGGRGSYEQYF	TGTGCCAGCAGCCCGAGGGGCGGGAGAGGATCCTACGAGCAGTACTTC
TRBD2	.	TRBV20-1	TRBJ2-4	CSARPPLGGRVDIQYF	TGCAGTGCTAGGCCCCCCCTGGGAGGGCGGGTGGACATTCAGTACTTC
TRBD1	.	TRBV19	TRBJ1-1	CASSIQGANTEAFF	TGTGCCAGTAGTATACAGGGGGCTAACACTGAAGCTTTCTTT
.	few	TRBV6-1	TRBJ2-7	CASSGSRGYEQYF	TGTGCCAGCAGTGGGTCTCGCGGCTACGAGCAGTACTTT
.	.	TRBV5-4	TRBJ2-7	CASSPLRGSYEQYF	TGTGCCAGCAGCCCCCTTCGAGGGTCCTACGAGCAGTACTTC
.	few	TRBV7-9	TRBJ2-2	CASRQGEGTGELFF	TGTGCCTCGCGGCAGGGCGAGGGCACCGGGGAGCTGTTTTTT
TRBD1	.	TRBV28	TRBJ1-4	CASSLDRGATNEKLFF	TGTGCCAGCAGCTTGGACAGGGGAGCAACTAATGAAAAACTGTTTTTT
.	.	TRBV2	TRBJ2-2	CASIQQTNTGELFF	TGTGCCAGCATTCAGCAGACGAACACCGGGGAGCTGTTTTTT
TRBD1	.	TRBV7-9	TRBJ1-2	CASSSPGTGGAWGYTF	TGTGCCAGCAGCTCTCCCGGGACAGGGGGCGCTTGGGGCTACACCTTC
.	.	TRBV7-3	TRBJ1-6	CASSLTGQDSPLHF	TGTGCCAGCAGCTTAACTGGGCAGGATTCACCCCTCCACTTT
.	.	TRBV6-1	TRBJ1-1	CASSERGRGTEAFF	TGTGCCAGCAGTGAAAGAGGGAGGGGCACTGAAGCTTTCTTT
.	.	TRBV7-2	TRBJ1-5	CASSLDLGQPQHF	TGTGCCAGCAGCTTAGACCTAGGACAGCCCCAGCATTTT
TRBD2	.	TRBV20-1	TRBJ2-4	CSAGGVGIQYF	TGCAGTGCTGGGGGGGTGGGCATTCAGTACTTC
.	few	TRBV29-1	TRBJ2-1	CSVAGRGAQFF	TGCAGCGTCGCTGGCAGGGGAGCGCAGTTCTTC
.	.	TRBV2	TRBJ1-2	CASSRGRETGYTF	TGTGCCAGCAGCAGAGGGAGGGAGACGGGCTACACCTTC
.	.	TRBV6-2/TRBV6-3	TRBJ2-5	CASSSQTRQETQYF	TGTGCCAGCAGTTCTCAAACCCGGCAAGAGACCCAGTACTTC
.	few	TRBV5-4	TRBJ2-5	CASSLGGAETQYF	TGTGCCAGCAGCTTGGGGGGCGCGGAGACCCAGTACTTC
.	.	TRBV15	TRBJ2-2	CATSRDPATSPRTGELFF	TGTGCCACCAGCAGAGATCCGGCGACCTCCCCTCGGACCGGGGAGCTGTTTTTT
TRBD2	.	TRBV9	TRBJ2-7	CASSVARGAGVREQYF	TGTGCCAGCAGCGTAGCCCGTGGTGCGGGAGTCAGAGAGCAGTACTTC
.	few	TRBV12-3/TRBV12-4	TRBJ1-5	CASSSTGSNQPQHF	TGTGCCAGCAGTTCGACGGGTAGCAATCAGCCCCAGCATTTT
.	.	TRBV6-1	TRBJ1-6	CASSDWTVRNSPLHF	TGTGCCAGCAGCGATTGGACGGTAAGGAATTCACCCCTCCACTTT
TRBD2	.	TRBV6-2/TRBV6-3	TRBJ2-7	CASKLSGGSYEQYF	TGTGCCAGCAAGCTTAGCGGGGGGTCCTACGAGCAGTACTTC
TRBD1	.	TRBV9	TRBJ2-5	CASSVGPGQGAAQETQYF	TGTGCCAGCAGCGTGGGACCCGGACAGGGGGCCGCTCAAGAGACCCAGTACTTC
.	few	TRBV7-9	TRBJ1-2	CASSSRPNYGYTF	TGTGCCAGCAGCTCGCGTCCTAACTATGGCTACACCTTC
.	.	TRBV6-1	TRBJ1-1	CASSKAFF	TGTGCCAGCAGCAAAGCTTTCTTT
TRBD2	.	TRBV7-7	TRBJ2-2	CASSPTSGGIVGELFF	TGTGCTAGCAGCCCTACTAGCGGGGGGATTGTCGGGGAGCTGTTTTTT
TRBD2	.	TRBV5-4	TRBJ2-7	CASSSGTSGSQEQYF	TGTGCCAGCAGCTCCGGGACTAGCGGGAGTCAGGAGCAGTACTTC
.	few	TRBV7-2	TRBJ2-2	CASSLDHGAGELFF	TGTGCCAGCAGCTTAGATCACGGAGCCGGGGAGCTGTTTTTT
.	.	TRBV20-1	TRBJ1-4	CSARSNREGEKLFF	TGCAGTGCTAGGAGTAACAGGGAGGGTGAAAAACTGTTTTTT
.	.	TRBV6-5	TRBJ1-6	CASSYRGRENSPLHF	TGTGCCAGCAGTTACCGGGGAAGAGAGAATTCACCCCTCCACTTT